This entry lists 4 T cell receptor beta chains sequenced from one sample in a study of T cell responses to AZD1222 COVID-19 vaccine. The repertoire was sequenced with immunoSEQ multiplex PCR; TCRdb's copy has only in-frame clones and lacks some. The sample shows 85,000 to 100,000 clones, roughly 91% of them seen only once. Specimen: peripheral blood, collected 28 days after the second AZD1222 dose. The receptors originated from an adult who received the AZD1222 COVID-19 vaccine.

The rearrangement links TRBV29-1 to TRBJ2-7, with TRBD1 matching 8 bases. Germline lookup yields CDR1 SQVTM and CDR2 ANQGSEA. This CDR3 region has 14 residues. The trim removed 6 bases at V and 2 bases at J, leaving 9 bases unmatched. CDR3 region: CSVQKDRAPYEQYF. The CDR3 coding sequence is TGCAGCGTCCAGAAGGACAGGGCCCCCTACGAGCAGTACTTC.

This chain uses TRBV2 with TRBJ2-7; 9 bases agree with TRBD2. The trim removed 6 bases at V and 2 bases at J, leaving 2 bases unmatched. The CDR3 has 13 amino acids. The germline CDR1 and CDR2 sequences are SNHLY and FYNNEI. The CDR3, as DNA: TGTGCCAGCAGGAGGACTAGCGCCTACGAGCAGTACTTC. It encodes CASRRTSAYEQYF.

The chain has TRBV6-1 and TRBJ2-1, with D perhaps TRBD1 or TRBD2 (5 bases each). Deletions cut 4 bases from V and 0 bases from J, with 13 bases between. CDR1 is MNHNS and CDR2 is SASEGT in the germline V gene. The CDR3 contains 16 residues. The CDR3 DNA reads TGTGCCAGCAGTGGGCCCGGGACCGGCTCCTACAATGAGCAGTTCTTC. This sequence encodes CASSGPGTGSYNEQFF.

This rearrangement joins TRBV3-1 (or the pseudogene TRBV3-2) to TRBJ2-5; 11 bases fit TRBD1. The germline V gene encodes CDR1 LGHDT and CDR2 YNNKEL (reference sequence). The trim removed 5 bases at V and 3 bases at J, leaving 5 bases unmatched. This CDR3 region has 15 residues. The CDR3 sequence is CASSTRDRGKETQYF. The DNA of the CDR3 is TGTGCCAGCAGCACCCGGGACAGGGGGAAAGAGACCCAGTACTTC.